This paragraph covers one T cell receptor beta chain sequence. This sample is drawn from a study of cytomegalovirus exposure and HLA in healthy donors. The CDR3 extends over 14 amino acids. Germline assignment: CDR1 KGHSH and CDR2 LQKENI. V was pared by 3 bases and J by 1 base, with 9 bases between. Vbeta (60) and Jbeta (13) primers were used in the PCR. The repertoire was sequenced with immunoSEQ multiplex PCR; TCRdb's copy has only in-frame clones and lacks some. The sample comprises 130,000 or so clones, approximately 80% of which are singletons, and 0.94% rests with the top ten. V gene TRBV18 combines with J gene TRBJ1-2, with D possibly TRBD1 on 6 matching bases. The sequencing sample was made of PBMCs. The TCR was taken from a woman aged 55-75 years in good health and CMV-seronegative. CDR3 bases: TGTGCCAGCTCACCCGCGGACAGTAACTATGGCTACACCTTC. Protein product: CASSPADSNYGYTF.